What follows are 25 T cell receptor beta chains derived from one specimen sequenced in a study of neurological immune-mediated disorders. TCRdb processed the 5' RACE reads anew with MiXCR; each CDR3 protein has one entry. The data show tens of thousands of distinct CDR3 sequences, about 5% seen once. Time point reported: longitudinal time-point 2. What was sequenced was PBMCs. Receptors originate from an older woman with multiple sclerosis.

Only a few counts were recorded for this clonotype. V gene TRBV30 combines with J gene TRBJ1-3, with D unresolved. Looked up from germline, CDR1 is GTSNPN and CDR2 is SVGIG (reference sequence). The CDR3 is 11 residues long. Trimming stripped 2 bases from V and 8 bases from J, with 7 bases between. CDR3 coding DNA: TGTGCCTGGAGTACTCTGGACACCATATATTTT. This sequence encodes CAWSTLDTIYF.

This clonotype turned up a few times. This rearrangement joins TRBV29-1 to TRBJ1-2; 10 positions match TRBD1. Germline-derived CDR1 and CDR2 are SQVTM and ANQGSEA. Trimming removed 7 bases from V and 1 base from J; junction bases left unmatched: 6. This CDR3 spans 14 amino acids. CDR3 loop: CSAQGDRGNYGYTF. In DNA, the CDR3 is TGCAGCGCCCAAGGGGACAGGGGTAACTATGGCTACACCTTC.

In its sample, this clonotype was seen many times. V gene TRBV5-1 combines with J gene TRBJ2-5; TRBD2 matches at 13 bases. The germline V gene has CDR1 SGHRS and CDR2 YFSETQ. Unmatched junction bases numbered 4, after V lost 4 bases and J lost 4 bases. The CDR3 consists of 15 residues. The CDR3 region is CASSGTSGEGETQYF. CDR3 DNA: TGCGCCAGCAGCGGGACTAGCGGGGAGGGAGAGACCCAGTACTTC.

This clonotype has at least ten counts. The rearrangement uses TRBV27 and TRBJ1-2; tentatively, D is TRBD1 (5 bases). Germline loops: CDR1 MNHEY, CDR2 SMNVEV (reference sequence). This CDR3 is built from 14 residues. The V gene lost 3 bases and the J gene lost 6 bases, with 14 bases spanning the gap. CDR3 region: CASSLRRLGDGYTF. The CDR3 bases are TGTGCCAGCAGTTTGAGAAGGTTGGGGGATGGCTACACCTTC.

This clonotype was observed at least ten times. The CDR3 bases are TGCAGTGCTAACGGAGGTCCCTACTCTGGGGCCAACGTCCTGACTTTC. Translated, it gives CSANGGPYSGANVLTF. The V and J genes are TRBV20-1 and TRBJ2-6, with D maybe TRBD2 (5 bases). The CDR3 contains 16 residues. Trimming cost V 4 bases and J 0 bases, with 13 bases left between them. The germline V gene encodes CDR1 DFQATT and CDR2 SNEGSKA (reference sequence).

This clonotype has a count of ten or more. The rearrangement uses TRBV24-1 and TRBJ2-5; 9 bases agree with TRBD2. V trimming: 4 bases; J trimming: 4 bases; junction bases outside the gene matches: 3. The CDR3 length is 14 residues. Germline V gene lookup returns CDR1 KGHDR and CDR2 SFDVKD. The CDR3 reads CATSDQTSGETQYF. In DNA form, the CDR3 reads TGTGCCACCAGTGACCAGACTAGCGGAGAGACCCAGTACTTC.

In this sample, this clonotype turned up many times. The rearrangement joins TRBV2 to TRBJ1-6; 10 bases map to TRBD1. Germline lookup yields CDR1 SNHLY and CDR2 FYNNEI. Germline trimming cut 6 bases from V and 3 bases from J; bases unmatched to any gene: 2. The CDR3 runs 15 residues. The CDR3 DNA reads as TGTGCCAGCAGCCGGGACAGGGGCTATAATTCACCCCTCCACTTT. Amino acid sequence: CASSRDRGYNSPLHF.

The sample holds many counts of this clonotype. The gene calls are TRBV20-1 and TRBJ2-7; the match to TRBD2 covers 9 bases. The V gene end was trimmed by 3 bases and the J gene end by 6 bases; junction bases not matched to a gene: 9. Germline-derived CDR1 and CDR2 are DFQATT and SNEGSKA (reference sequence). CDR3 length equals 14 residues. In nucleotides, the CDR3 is TGCAGTGCTAGTGCCCCTAGCGGGGATGCCGAGCAGTACTTC. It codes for CSASAPSGDAEQYF.

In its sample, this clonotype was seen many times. For the CDR3, the DNA is TGTGCCAGCAGCTCCGACGGGACATTCTCCTACAATGAGCAGTTCTTC. Translated: CASSSDGTFSYNEQFF. The V gene is TRBV5-5, the J gene TRBJ2-1, with D possibly TRBD1 on 6 matching bases. V was trimmed by 3 bases and J by 0 bases, leaving 13 bases between them. This CDR3 has 16 residues. Germline V gene lookup returns CDR1 SGHKS and CDR2 YYEKEE (reference sequence).

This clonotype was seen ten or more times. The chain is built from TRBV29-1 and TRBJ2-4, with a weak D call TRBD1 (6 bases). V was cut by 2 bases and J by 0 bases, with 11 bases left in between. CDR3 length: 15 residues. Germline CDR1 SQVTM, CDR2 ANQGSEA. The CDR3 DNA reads TGCAGCGTTGAAAGCGCCAGGGGAGCCAAAAACATTCAGTACTTC. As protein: CSVESARGAKNIQYF.

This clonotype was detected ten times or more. The CDR3 DNA reads as TGTGCCAGCAGCTTGCTAGCGGGGAGCAATGAGCAGTTCTTC. As protein: CASSLLAGSNEQFF. The J gene is TRBJ2-1, the V gene TRBV5-5, with 9 bases that match TRBD2. From germline, CDR1 is SGHKS and CDR2 YYEKEE (reference sequence). This CDR3 spans 14 amino acids. J lost 6 bases, V lost 1 base, and 2 bases had no gene match.

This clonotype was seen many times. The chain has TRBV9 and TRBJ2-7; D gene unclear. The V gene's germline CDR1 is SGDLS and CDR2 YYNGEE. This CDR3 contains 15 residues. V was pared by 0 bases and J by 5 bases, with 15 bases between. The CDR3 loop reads CASSVVEGNYDEQYF. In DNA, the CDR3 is TGTGCCAGCAGCGTAGTCGAAGGGAACTACGACGAGCAGTACTTC.

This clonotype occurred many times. In nucleotides, the CDR3 is TGCAGTGCACCGGACAGGGGCCGCCACAATGAGCAGTTCTTC. Protein sequence: CSAPDRGRHNEQFF. V usage is TRBV20-1 and J usage is TRBJ2-1; TRBD1 matches at 9 bases. V lost 6 bases to trimming and J lost 5 bases; unmatched junction nucleotides: 8. The CDR3 is made up of 14 amino acids. The germline V gene has CDR1 DFQATT and CDR2 SNEGSKA (reference sequence).

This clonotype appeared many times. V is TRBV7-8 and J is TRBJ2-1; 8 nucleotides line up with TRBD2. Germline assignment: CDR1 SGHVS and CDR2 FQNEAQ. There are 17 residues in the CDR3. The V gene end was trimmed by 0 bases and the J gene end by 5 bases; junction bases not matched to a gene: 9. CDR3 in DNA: TGTGCCAGCAGCTTAGCGCCGAGCGGGGGCGAAAACAATGAGCAGTTCTTC. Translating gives CASSLAPSGGENNEQFF.

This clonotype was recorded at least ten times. The CDR3 DNA reads as TGCAGTGCTAATCAGGGATCGGTGAAAGAGACCCAGTACTTC. Translated, it gives CSANQGSVKETQYF. The V call is TRBV20-1, the J call TRBJ2-5; TRBD1 might be the D (5 bases). Germline V lookup: CDR1 DFQATT, CDR2 SNEGSKA (reference sequence). Trimming took off 4 bases at V and 3 bases at J, with 15 bases between the two ends. The CDR3 sequence is 14 residues long.

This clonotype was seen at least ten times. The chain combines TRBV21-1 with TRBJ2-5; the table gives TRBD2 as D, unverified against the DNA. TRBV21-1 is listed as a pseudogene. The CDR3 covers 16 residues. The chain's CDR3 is CASSKESRGGAKTQYF. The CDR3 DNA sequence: TGTGCCAGCAGCAAAGAATCGCGGGGGGGCGCAAAGACCCAGTACTTC.

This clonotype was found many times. The CDR3, as DNA: TGTGCCAGCAGTGCCGGGACAGGGGTTATTGGCGGGGAGCTGTTTTTT. Its translation is CASSAGTGVIGGELFF. The rearrangement links TRBV6-1 to TRBJ2-2, with TRBD1 identical over 10 bases. Germline V CDR1 and CDR2: MNHNS, SASEGT. The V segment lost 4 bases and the J segment 7 bases; nucleotides outside the gene matches: 9. There are 16 residues in the CDR3.

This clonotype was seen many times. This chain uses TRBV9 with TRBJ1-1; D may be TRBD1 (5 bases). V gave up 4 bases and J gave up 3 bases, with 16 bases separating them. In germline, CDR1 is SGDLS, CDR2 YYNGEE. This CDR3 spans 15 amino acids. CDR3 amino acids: CASSPRDWGDTEAFF. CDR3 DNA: TGTGCCAGCAGCCCCCGCGACTGGGGGGACACTGAAGCTTTCTTT.

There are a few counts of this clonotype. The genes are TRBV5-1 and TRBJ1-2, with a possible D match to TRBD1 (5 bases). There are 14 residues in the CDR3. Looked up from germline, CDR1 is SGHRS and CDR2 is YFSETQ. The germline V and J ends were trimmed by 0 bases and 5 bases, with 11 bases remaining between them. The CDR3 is CASSLGDGSYGYTF. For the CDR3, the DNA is TGCGCCAGCAGCTTGGGGGACGGAAGTTATGGCTACACCTTC.

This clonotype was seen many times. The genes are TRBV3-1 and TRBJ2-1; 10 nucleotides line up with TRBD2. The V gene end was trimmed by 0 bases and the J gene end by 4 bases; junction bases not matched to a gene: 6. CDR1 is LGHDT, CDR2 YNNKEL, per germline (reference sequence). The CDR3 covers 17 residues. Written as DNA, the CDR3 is TGTGCCAGCAGCCAAGATCCCACTAGCGGGGTTTACAATGAGCAGTTCTTC. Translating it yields CASSQDPTSGVYNEQFF.

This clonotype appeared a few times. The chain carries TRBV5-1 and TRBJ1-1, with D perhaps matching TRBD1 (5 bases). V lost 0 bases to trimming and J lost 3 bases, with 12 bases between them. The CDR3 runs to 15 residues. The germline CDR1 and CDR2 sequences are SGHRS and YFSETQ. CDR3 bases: TGCGCCAGCAGCTTGGACGCAGGGATAGACACTGAAGCTTTCTTT. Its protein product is CASSLDAGIDTEAFF.

This chain's CDR3 is CASSLGAGGGPETQYF. Here the CDR3 DNA reads TGTGCCAGCAGCTTGGGAGCGGGGGGAGGTCCAGAGACCCAGTACTTC. V usage is TRBV7-6 and J usage is TRBJ2-5, with 9 bases matching TRBD2. The J segment lost 4 bases and the V segment lost 3 bases, leaving 9 bases of the junction unmatched. Germline V gene sequence: CDR1 SGHVS, CDR2 FNYEAQ. The CDR3 is made up of 16 amino acids.

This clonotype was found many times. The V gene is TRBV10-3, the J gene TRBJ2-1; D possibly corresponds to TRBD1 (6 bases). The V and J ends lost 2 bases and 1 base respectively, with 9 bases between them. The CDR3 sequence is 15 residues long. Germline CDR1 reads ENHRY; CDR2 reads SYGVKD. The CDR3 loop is CAISEGGRSYNEQFF. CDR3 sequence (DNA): TGTGCCATCAGTGAGGGGGGCCGGTCCTACAATGAGCAGTTCTTC.

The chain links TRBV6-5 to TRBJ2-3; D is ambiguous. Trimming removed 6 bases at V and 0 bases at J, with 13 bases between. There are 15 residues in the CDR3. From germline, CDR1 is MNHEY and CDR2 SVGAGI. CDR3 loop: CASSLEPSSTDTQYF. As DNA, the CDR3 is TGTGCCAGCAGCCTGGAACCGTCTAGCACAGATACGCAGTATTTT.

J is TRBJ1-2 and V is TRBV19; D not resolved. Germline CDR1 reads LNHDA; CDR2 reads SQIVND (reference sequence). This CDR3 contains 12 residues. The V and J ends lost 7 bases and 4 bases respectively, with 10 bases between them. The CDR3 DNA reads TGTGCCAGTATGGAGGGTTTCTATGGCTACACCTTC. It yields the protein CASMEGFYGYTF.